The present T cell receptor beta chain was sequenced within a study of T cell repertoires in cytomegalovirus infection. CDR3 length: 10 amino acids. Germline V gene lookup returns CDR1 SQVTM and CDR2 ANQGSEA. Trimming stripped 4 bases from V and 7 bases from J, with 4 bases between. MiXCR, run by TCRdb on the reads, gives a single entry per CDR3 protein. This sample has fewer than 700,000 distinct CDR3 sequences, with roughly a quarter found just once. The sample was CD8+ T cells from PBMCs. The chain joins TRBV29-1 to TRBJ2-2; no clear D. The receptor was isolated from a human donor in good health (CMV status not recorded). Some clones in this sample may be carry-over from other donors' samples. The CDR3 sequence: CSVASGELFF. Here the CDR3 DNA reads TGCAGCGTTGCAAGCGGGGAGCTGTTTTTT.